The 9 T cell receptor beta chains given below trace back to one sample, sequenced in a study of early T cells in non-severe SARS-CoV-2 infection. From the 5' RACE reads, TCRdb called clonotypes with MiXCR, one entry per CDR3 protein. The table shows tens of thousands of distinct CDR3 sequences, with around 12% occurring only once. The sample comprised whole blood. Every receptor here comes from an adult who was a healthcare worker with PCR-confirmed SARS-CoV-2 infection or an uninfected control (not recorded which).

This clonotype has at least ten counts. CDR3 loop: CASSPGPPHNSPLHF. CDR3 sequence (DNA): TGTGCCAGCAGTCCGGGCCCCCCGCACAATTCACCCCTCCACTTT. The chain is built from TRBV2 and TRBJ1-6; D not certain. Germline CDR1 is SNHLY and CDR2 is FYNNEI. The CDR3 spans 15 residues. The germline V and J ends were trimmed by 5 bases and 7 bases, with 15 bases remaining between them. Combining the CDR3 with reference TRBV2 and TRBJ1-6 gives the whole variable domain EPEVTQTPSHQVTQMGQEVILRCVPISNHLYFYWYRQILGQKVEFLVSFYNNEISEKSEIFDDQFSVERPDGSNFTLKIRSTKLEDSAMYFCASSPGPPHNSPLHFGNGTRLTVT.

The rearrangement joins TRBV7-9 to TRBJ2-2; no reliable D call. CDR3 length: 14 amino acids. CDR1 is SEHNR and CDR2 is FQNEAQ in the germline V gene (reference sequence). V was trimmed by 5 bases and J by 2 bases, leaving 9 bases between them. The CDR3 sequence: CASSGPTNTGELFF. CDR3 nucleotide sequence: TGTGCCAGCAGCGGGCCTACTAACACCGGGGAGCTGTTTTTT.

A few counts support this clonotype. J is TRBJ1-1 and V is TRBV6-2 or TRBV6-3; TRBD1 might be the D (5 bases). CDR1 and CDR2 from the germline V gene are MNHEY and SVGEGT. This CDR3 spans 14 amino acids. The V gene lost 2 bases and the J gene lost 5 bases, with 12 bases spanning the gap. The CDR3 sequence is CASSYTRVVTEAFF. In DNA form, the CDR3 reads TGTGCCAGCAGTTACACCAGGGTGGTGACTGAAGCTTTCTTT.

This chain joins TRBV6-4 and TRBJ2-6, with D possibly matching TRBD1 (5 bases). This CDR3 spans 16 amino acids. V was clipped by 8 bases and J by 0 bases, with 14 bases between them. From germline, CDR1 is MRHNA and CDR2 SNTAGT. The CDR3 protein is CASSQAPYSGANVLTF. The CDR3 DNA is TGTGCCAGCTCACAGGCTCCCTACTCTGGGGCCAACGTCCTGACTTTC.

This clonotype has a count of ten or more. This sequence joins TRBV5-4 and TRBJ2-1, with 10 bases aligning to TRBD2. This CDR3 comprises 16 residues. Germline CDR1 is SGHNT and CDR2 is YYREEE (reference sequence). V lost 4 bases to trimming and J lost 4 bases; unmatched junction nucleotides: 8. CDR3 amino acids: CASSLQGLATYNEQFF. Written as DNA, the CDR3 is TGTGCCAGCAGCCTCCAGGGACTAGCGACGTACAATGAGCAGTTCTTC. Using reference TRBV5-4 and TRBJ2-1 for the parts outside the CDR3, the full variable domain is ETGVTQSPTHLIKTRGQQVTLRCSSQSGHNTVSWYQQALGQGPQFIFQYYREEENGRGNFPPRFSGLQFPNYSSELNVNALELDDSALYLCASSLQGLATYNEQFFGPGTRLTVL.

This clonotype has ten or more counts. The chain uses TRBV2 and TRBJ2-7; 7 bases match TRBD1. The CDR3 contains 12 residues. CDR1 and CDR2 (germline): SNHLY, FYNNEI. With 8 bases clipped from V and 1 base from J, the junction kept 2 bases outside the gene matches. CDR3 in amino acids: CASGGQSYEQYF. CDR3 DNA sequence: TGTGCCAGCGGGGGACAGTCCTACGAGCAGTACTTC.

This clonotype has only a few counts. The chain couples TRBV11-2 to TRBJ2-7; 7 bases match TRBD1. This CDR3 contains 15 residues. The germline V gene has CDR1 SGHAT and CDR2 FQNNGV. The ends lost 5 bases at V and 5 bases at J; junction bases unmatched: 12. The CDR3 bases are TGTGCCAGCAGCCCGCCCCACAGGGGTCGTAACGAGCAGTACTTC. Encoded protein: CASSPPHRGRNEQYF.

CDR3 protein: CSGSSSYEQYF. Written as DNA, the CDR3 is TGCAGCGGGTCAAGCTCCTACGAGCAGTACTTC. V and J are TRBV29-1 and TRBJ2-7; D remains ambiguous. CDR1 SQVTM and CDR2 ANQGSEA come from the germline V gene. The V and J ends lost 7 bases and 0 bases respectively, with 7 bases between them. The length of the CDR3 is 11 residues.

This chain joins TRBV5-1 and TRBJ2-4; D gene ambiguous. Germline CDR1 SGHRS, CDR2 YFSETQ. The CDR3 contains 14 residues. The V gene lost 4 bases and the J gene lost 5 bases, with 13 bases spanning the gap. CDR3 amino acids: CASSKQGLENIQYF. The CDR3 DNA reads as TGCGCCAGCAGCAAACAAGGGTTGGAAAACATTCAGTACTTC. The whole variable domain, remainder taken from reference TRBV5-1 and TRBJ2-4, is KAGVTQTPRYLIKTRGQQVTLSCSPISGHRSVSWYQQTPGQGLQFLFEYFSETQRNKGNFPGRFSGRQFSNSRSEMNVSTLELGDSALYLCASSKQGLENIQYFGAGTRLSVL.